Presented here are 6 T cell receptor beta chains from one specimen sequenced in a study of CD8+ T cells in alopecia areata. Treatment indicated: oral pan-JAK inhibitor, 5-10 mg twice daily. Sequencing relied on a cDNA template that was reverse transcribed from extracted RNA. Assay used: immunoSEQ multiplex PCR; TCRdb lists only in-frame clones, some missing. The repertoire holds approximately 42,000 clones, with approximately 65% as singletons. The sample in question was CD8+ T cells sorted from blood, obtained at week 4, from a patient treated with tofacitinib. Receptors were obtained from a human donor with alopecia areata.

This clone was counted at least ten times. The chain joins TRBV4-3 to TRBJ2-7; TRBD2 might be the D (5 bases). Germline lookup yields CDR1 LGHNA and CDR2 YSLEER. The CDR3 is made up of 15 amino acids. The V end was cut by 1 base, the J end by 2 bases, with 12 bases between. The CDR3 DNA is TGCGCCAGCAGCCAAGGGCCGGACTCTACCTACGAGCAGTACTTC. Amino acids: CASSQGPDSTYEQYF.

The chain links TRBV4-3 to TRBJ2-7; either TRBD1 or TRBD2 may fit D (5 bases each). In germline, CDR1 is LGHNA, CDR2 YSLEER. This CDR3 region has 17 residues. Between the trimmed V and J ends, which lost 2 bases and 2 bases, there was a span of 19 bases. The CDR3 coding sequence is TGCGCCAGCAGCCAAAGTAGGGAGACAGCAAAAGCCTACGAGCAGTACTTC. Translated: CASSQSRETAKAYEQYF.

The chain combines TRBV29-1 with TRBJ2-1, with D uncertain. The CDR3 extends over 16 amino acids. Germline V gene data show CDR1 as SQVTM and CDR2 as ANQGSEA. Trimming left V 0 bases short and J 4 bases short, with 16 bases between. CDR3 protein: CSVEDLVIGQYNEQFF. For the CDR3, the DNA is TGCAGCGTTGAAGATCTAGTCATAGGGCAGTACAATGAGCAGTTCTTC.

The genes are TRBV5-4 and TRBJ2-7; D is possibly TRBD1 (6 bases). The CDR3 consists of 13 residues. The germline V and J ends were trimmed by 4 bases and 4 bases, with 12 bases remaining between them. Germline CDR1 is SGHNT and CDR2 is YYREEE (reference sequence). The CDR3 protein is CASSEGTNYEQYF. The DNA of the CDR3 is TGTGCCAGCAGCGAGGGGACAAATTACGAGCAGTACTTC.

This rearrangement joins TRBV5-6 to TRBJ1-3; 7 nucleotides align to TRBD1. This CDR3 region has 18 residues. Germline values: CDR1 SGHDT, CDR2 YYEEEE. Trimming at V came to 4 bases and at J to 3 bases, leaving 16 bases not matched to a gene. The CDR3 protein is CASSQIPGQEGLGNTIYF. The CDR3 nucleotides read TGTGCCAGCAGCCAGATCCCCGGACAGGAGGGGCTTGGAAACACCATATATTTT.

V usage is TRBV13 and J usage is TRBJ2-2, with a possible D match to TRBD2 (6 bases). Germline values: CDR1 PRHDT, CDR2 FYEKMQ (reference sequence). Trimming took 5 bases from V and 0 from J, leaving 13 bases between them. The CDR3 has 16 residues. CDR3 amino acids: CASSPEGMTNTGELFF. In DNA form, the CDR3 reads TGTGCCAGCAGCCCGGAGGGTATGACGAACACCGGGGAGCTGTTTTTT. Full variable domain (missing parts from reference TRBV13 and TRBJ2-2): AAGVIQSPRHLIKEKRETATLKCYPIPRHDTVYWYQQGPGQDPQFLISFYEKMQSDKGSIPDRFSAQQFSDYHSELNMSSLELGDSALYFCASSPEGMTNTGELFFGEGSRLTVL.